This record looks at one T cell receptor (beta chain) sequence and its context. Its antigen is not known. These data are taken from a study of cytotoxic CD8 clonotypes in ibrutinib-treated CLL. The protocol was immunoSEQ multiplex PCR, while the TCRdb copy is restricted to in-frame clones and leaves out a portion. The sample shows around 310,000 clones, roughly 85% of them seen only once. Study-wide points: Public clonotypes, rarely seen, contracted or held steady on treatment. Clonality correlated strongly with circulating CD8+ T cells and exceeded age-matched healthy donors at baseline. Clonality increased at ibrutinib response, then returned toward baseline at progression.

Germline V gives CDR1 SGHTA, CDR2 FQGTGA. This CDR3 spans 16 amino acids. Trimming left V 6 bases short and J 2 bases short, with 16 bases between. Sequencing used PBMCs, obtained before ibrutinib treatment. The chain uses TRBV7-3 and TRBJ2-2; tentatively, D is TRBD1 or TRBD2 (7 bases each). The sequence derives from a human donor with chronic lymphocytic leukemia. The DNA for the CDR3 is TGTGCCAGCAGTCCACAGGGGAGGGGTAACACCGGGGAGCTGTTTTTT. Its protein product is CASSPQGRGNTGELFF.